The sequence of this T cell receptor beta chain was determined in a study of shared clonotypes between healthy human individuals. Whole-study context: Three plates each covered CD4 naive and memory; CD8 naive two, CD8 memory one.

Naivety among CD8 cells was defined by CD45RO negativity and positive CCR7 selection, thereby excluding terminally differentiated effector memory CD45RA+ cells. Over several immunoSEQ plates, each subset's genomic DNA was distributed in even portions. TCRdb keeps only in-frame clones here, not all; method: immunoSEQ multiplex PCR. The sample consists of about 580,000 clones, roughly 98% of them appearing once. The sequencing sample was made of naive CD8+ T cells sorted from blood. This receptor was obtained from a man aged 25-45 years in good health.

The CDR3 region is CASSLGLAGTRNEQFF. In DNA form, the CDR3 reads TGCGCCAGCAGCTTGGGCCTAGCGGGGACACGGAATGAGCAGTTCTTC. V and J are TRBV5-1 and TRBJ2-1; 9 bases fit TRBD2. V was clipped by 0 bases and J by 7 bases; unmatched bases: 8. CDR1 and CDR2 (germline): SGHRS, YFSETQ. There are 16 residues in the CDR3.